The 22 T cell receptor beta chains listed next were all sequenced from one sample in a study of T cell responses to AZD1222 COVID-19 vaccine. The assay was immunoSEQ multiplex PCR, and TCRdb's table has in-frame clones only and misses some. In the table there are 50,000 to 75,000 clones, approximately 89% of which are singletons. The specimen comprised peripheral blood, sampled 28 days after the second AZD1222 dose. The receptors were sampled from an adult who received the AZD1222 COVID-19 vaccine.

J is TRBJ1-2 and V is TRBV5-4, with a possible D match to TRBD1 (6 bases). The CDR3 is 15 amino acids. The V gene's germline CDR1 is SGHNT and CDR2 YYREEE (reference sequence). V lost 4 bases, J lost 5 bases, and 18 bases lay in between. This chain's CDR3 is CASSGVGHPVYGYTF. CDR3 in DNA: TGTGCCAGCAGCGGAGTGGGACATCCGGTGTATGGCTACACCTTC.

The chain recombines TRBV3-1 (or the pseudogene TRBV3-2) with TRBJ1-4; D call uncertain. V gave up 1 base and J gave up 6 bases, with 9 bases separating them. CDR3 size: 14 residues. The germline V gene has CDR1 LGHDT and CDR2 YNNKEL (reference sequence). The CDR3 nucleotides read TGTGCCAGCAGCCAAGTTTCGGGGTATGAAAAACTGTTTTTT. It is translated as CASSQVSGYEKLFF.

The chain is built from TRBV7-2 and TRBJ1-6; the match to TRBD1 covers 10 bases. Germline V gives CDR1 SGHTA, CDR2 FQGNSA. The CDR3 is made up of 15 amino acids. V shed 1 base, J shed 10 bases, and the junction held 4 bases outside the gene matches. The CDR3 bases are TGTGCCAGCAGCTTAGAGACAGGGGGCGGATCACCCCTCCACTTT. Translated: CASSLETGGGSPLHF.

This clone occurred once. The chain carries TRBV30 and TRBJ1-1; 8 bases align to TRBD1. The CDR3 runs 14 residues. The germline V gene encodes CDR1 GTSNPN and CDR2 SVGIG (reference sequence). With V trimmed by 4 bases and J by 1 base, 5 bases remained unmatched. This chain's CDR3 is CAWNLGQGNTEAFF. In DNA form, the CDR3 reads TGTGCCTGGAATTTAGGACAGGGGAACACTGAAGCTTTCTTT.

V gene TRBV25-1 combines with J gene TRBJ1-1, with D uncertain. V gave up 2 bases and J gave up 0 bases, with 1 base separating them. The V gene's germline CDR1 is MGHDK and CDR2 SYGVNS. This CDR3 is 12 amino acids long. The CDR3 sequence is CASSEVNTEAFF. In DNA form, the CDR3 reads TGTGCCAGCAGTGAAGTGAACACTGAAGCTTTCTTT. Combining the CDR3 with reference TRBV25-1 and TRBJ1-1 gives the whole variable domain EADIYQTPRYLVIGTGKKITLECSQTMGHDKMYWYQQDPGMELHLIHYSYGVNSTEKGDLSSESTVSRIRTEHFPLTLESARPSHTSQYLCASSEVNTEAFFGQGTRLTVV.

V gene TRBV10-1 combines with J gene TRBJ1-1; D call uncertain. Germline V gene sequence: CDR1 WNHNN, CDR2 SYGVQD (reference sequence). CDR3 length: 13 residues. V lost 2 bases, J lost 1 base, and 5 bases lay in between. The CDR3 loop reads CASSEAANTEAFF. For the CDR3, the DNA is TGCGCCAGCAGTGAGGCAGCGAACACTGAAGCTTTCTTT.

This chain links TRBV5-6 with TRBJ1-6; 8 bases map to TRBD1. The germline V gene has CDR1 SGHDT and CDR2 YYEEEE. V was pared by 0 bases and J by 9 bases, with 5 bases of the junction left unmatched. This CDR3 is built from 15 residues. CDR3 in DNA: TGTGCCAGCAGCTTGGACAGGGGGTTTAGTTCACCCCTCCACTTT. This encodes CASSLDRGFSSPLHF.

The table lists this clone with a count of one. The J gene is TRBJ1-5, the V gene TRBV10-3; 8 bases are shared with TRBD1. Germline trimming cut 11 bases from V and 0 bases from J; bases unmatched to any gene: 6. Looked up from germline, CDR1 is ENHRY and CDR2 is SYGVKD. The CDR3 runs 14 residues. The CDR3 spells CAARGHISNQPQHF. CDR3 in DNA: TGTGCCGCCAGGGGGCATATTAGCAATCAGCCCCAGCATTTT.

This chain connects TRBV29-1 to TRBJ2-2; TRBD2 agrees at 11 bases. The ends lost 6 bases at V and 6 bases at J; junction bases unmatched: 15. Germline-derived CDR1 and CDR2 are SQVTM and ANQGSEA. The CDR3 contains 17 residues. The CDR3 DNA reads TGCAGCGTGGGAGCTACTAGCGGGGGTTTGGGACCCGGGGAGCTGTTTTTT. Residues: CSVGATSGGLGPGELFF.

J is TRBJ2-1 and V is TRBV10-1; tentative D call: TRBD1 (5 bases). The V and J ends lost 0 bases and 7 bases respectively, with 13 bases between them. CDR1 is WNHNN and CDR2 is SYGVQD in the germline V gene (reference sequence). There are 15 residues in the CDR3. The CDR3 loop is CASSESRTRINEQFF. The DNA of the CDR3 is TGCGCCAGCAGTGAGTCCCGGACAAGAATAAATGAGCAGTTCTTC.

The V call is TRBV7-9, the J call TRBJ1-4, with 9 positions matching TRBD1. Trimming removed 5 bases from V and 8 bases from J; junction bases left unmatched: 6. The CDR3 is 14 amino acids. Germline CDR1 SEHNR, CDR2 FQNEAQ (reference sequence). The CDR3 DNA follows: TGTGCCAGCAGCCCACAGGGGGCTGGAGAAAAACTGTTTTTT. As protein: CASSPQGAGEKLFF.

The DNA of the CDR3 is TGTGCCAGCAAGGATGCTCAGGGCCCCTACGAGCAGTACTTC. Translated, it gives CASKDAQGPYEQYF. This sequence joins TRBV28 and TRBJ2-7, with a possible D match to TRBD1 (5 bases). Trimming stripped 7 bases from V and 2 bases from J, with 15 bases between. Germline V CDR1 and CDR2: MDHEN, SYDVKM. This CDR3 contains 14 residues.

This clone showed up just a few times. The V gene is TRBV6-5, the J gene TRBJ1-1; possibly TRBD1 for D (5 bases). This CDR3 comprises 14 residues. V was clipped by 0 bases and J by 6 bases, with 11 bases between them. Germline assignment: CDR1 MNHEY and CDR2 SVGAGI. The CDR3 DNA reads as TGTGCCAGCAGTTACTCAGCAGGGTTCGCTGAAGCTTTCTTT. Amino acid sequence: CASSYSAGFAEAFF.

The chain employs TRBV10-3 and TRBJ1-5, with 9 nucleotides matching TRBD1. Germline CDR1 and CDR2: ENHRY and SYGVKD. The CDR3 runs to 16 residues. Trimming removed 3 bases from V and 4 bases from J; junction bases left unmatched: 7. The CDR3 sequence: CAISDFSGQGNQPQHF. The CDR3, as DNA: TGTGCCATCAGTGACTTCTCCGGACAGGGGAATCAGCCCCAGCATTTT.

The chain has TRBV10-1 and TRBJ1-1; weak D call: TRBD1 (6 bases). This CDR3 is 17 amino acids long. V lost 1 base and J 2 bases, leaving 17 bases between the germline ends. From germline, CDR1 is WNHNN and CDR2 SYGVQD (reference sequence). CDR3 nucleotides: TGCGCCAGCAGTGAGTTTACCGCCGGACAGACAAACACTGAAGCTTTCTTT. Its translation is CASSEFTAGQTNTEAFF.

The gene calls are TRBV7-9 and TRBJ1-1, with D perhaps matching TRBD1 (6 bases). The ends were cut back, 6 bases at V and 1 base at J, with 12 bases in the middle. Per the germline V gene, CDR1 is SEHNR and CDR2 is FQNEAQ (reference sequence). The CDR3 has 14 amino acids. This CDR3 is CASRKQGTNTEAFF. The CDR3 coding sequence is TGTGCCAGCAGGAAACAGGGAACGAACACTGAAGCTTTCTTT.

The rearrangement joins TRBV19 to TRBJ1-1; D gene ambiguous. Between the trimmed V and J ends, which lost 2 bases and 1 base, there was a span of 8 bases. The CDR3 length is 14 residues. Germline lookup yields CDR1 LNHDA and CDR2 SQIVND (reference sequence). The CDR3: CASSIRRENTEAFF. CDR3 sequence (DNA): TGTGCCAGTAGTATAAGACGGGAGAACACTGAAGCTTTCTTT.

The chain links TRBV9 to TRBJ1-3; D remains unclear. V lost 0 bases, J lost 6 bases, and 7 bases lay in between. The CDR3 totals 13 residues. Germline CDR1 SGDLS, CDR2 YYNGEE. The CDR3 sequence is CASSVDMENTIYF. CDR3 in DNA: TGTGCCAGCAGCGTAGATATGGAAAACACCATATATTTT. Full variable domain (rest looked up from reference TRBV9 and TRBJ1-3): DSGVTQTPKHLITATGQRVTLRCSPRSGDLSVYWYQQSLDQGLQFLIQYYNGEERAKGNILERFSAQQFPDLHSELNLSSLELGDSALYFCASSVDMENTIYFGEGSWLTVV.

The rearrangement links TRBV10-3 to TRBJ2-5; D gene ambiguous. Between the trimmed V and J ends, which lost 2 bases and 3 bases, there was a span of 16 bases. This CDR3 contains 16 residues. Germline CDR1 reads ENHRY; CDR2 reads SYGVKD. The CDR3 DNA is TGTGCCATCAGTGAGCCGAGGCTGCGAGGAAAAGAGACCCAGTACTTC. It specifies CAISEPRLRGKETQYF.

V is TRBV6-5 and J is TRBJ2-2, with 14 bases lining up with TRBD2. The CDR3 extends over 15 amino acids. V was clipped by 6 bases and J by 7 bases; unmatched bases: 4. Germline V gives CDR1 MNHEY, CDR2 SVGAGI. This CDR3 is CASRGLAGAGGELFF. The DNA of the CDR3 is TGTGCCAGCAGGGGACTAGCGGGAGCTGGCGGGGAGCTGTTTTTT.

The chain joins TRBV4-3 to TRBJ1-1; the D is unclear. Looked up from germline, CDR1 is LGHNA and CDR2 is YSLEER. Trimming removed 6 bases at V and 6 bases at J, with 14 bases between. This CDR3 contains 13 residues. This chain's CDR3 is CASRLTGGAEAFF. As DNA, the CDR3 is TGCGCCAGCAGATTAACGGGAGGAGCTGAAGCTTTCTTT.

This rearrangement joins TRBV11-3 to TRBJ1-1; weak D call: TRBD1 (5 bases). Germline CDR1 reads SGHNT; CDR2 reads YENEEA. The CDR3 runs to 13 residues. V was cut by 0 bases and J by 10 bases, with 12 bases left in between. CDR3 sequence (DNA): TGTGCCAGCAGCTTAGATCAGAGGGGAGCAGCTTTCTTT. Protein product: CASSLDQRGAAFF.